The rows below give T cell receptor beta chains drawn from one sample of a study of blood T cell repertoires in COVID-19. Repertoires were generated with immunoSEQ multiplex PCR, while TCRdb's copy carries only in-frame clones and drops some. The table has about 110,000 clones, 80% seen once. Source material: peripheral blood. The receptors originated from a man in his 70s with acute or convalescent COVID-19. Each CDR3 is given with its conserved first and last residue. The D gene is left open where the match is weak. A row's size may be missing; if present it is once, few, many or a size class.

clone size | D gene | J gene | V gene | CDR3 protein | CDR3 DNA
NA | TRBD1 | TRBJ2-7 | TRBV6-5 | CASSPWTGGSYEQYF | TGTGCCAGCAGTCCTTGGACAGGGGGATCCTACGAGCAGTACTTC
NA | TRBD1 | TRBJ1-5 | TRBV19 | CASSSQGEQPQHF | TGTGCCAGTAGTAGCCAGGGGGAGCAGCCCCAGCATTTT
NA | NA | TRBJ1-4 | TRBV18 | CASSSPGMGYEKLFF | TGTGCCAGCTCATCCCCGGGAATGGGGTATGAAAAACTGTTTTTT
NA | TRBD1 | TRBJ2-3 | TRBV19 | CASRGQGTDTQYF | TGTGCCAGTCGGGGACAGGGAACAGATACGCAGTATTTT
NA | NA | TRBJ1-5 | TRBV10-1 | CASSESRIPGEVQPQHF | TGCGCCAGCAGTGAGTCGAGAATTCCGGGGGAGGTTCAGCCCCAGCATTTT
NA | NA | TRBJ1-6 | TRBV5-6 | CASSLGGDSPLHF | TGTGCCAGCAGCTTGGGGGGGGATTCACCCCTCCACTTT
NA | TRBD1 | TRBJ2-2 | TRBV5-1 | CASSLRQGAGELFF | TGCGCCAGCAGCTTAAGACAGGGGGCCGGGGAGCTGTTTTTT
NA | NA | TRBJ1-2 | TRBV19 | CASSSPSTGNYGYTF | TGTGCCAGTAGTAGCCCCTCAACGGGGAACTATGGCTACACCTTC
few | NA | TRBJ1-5 | TRBV6-5 | CASSPTQVNQPQHF | TGTGCCAGCAGTCCTACCCAGGTAAATCAGCCCCAGCATTTT
few | NA | TRBJ2-1 | TRBV18 | CASSAGTSSSYNEQFF | TGTGCCAGCTCGGCCGGGACTTCCAGCTCCTACAATGAGCAGTTCTTC
NA | NA | TRBJ2-1 | TRBV19 | CASSIGPLGRTYNEQFF | TGTGCCAGTAGTATAGGTCCCCTAGGAAGAACCTACAATGAGCAGTTCTTC
NA | TRBD1 | TRBJ2-3 | TRBV25-1 | CASGTTGITDTQYF | TGTGCCAGCGGGACGACAGGGATCACAGATACGCAGTATTTT
NA | TRBD1 | TRBJ1-4 | TRBV19 | CASSNRDRAYEKLFF | TGTGCCAGTAGCAACCGGGACAGGGCTTATGAAAAACTGTTTTTT
NA | NA | TRBJ1-5 | TRBV7-8 | CASSQPAGGGGPQHF | TGTGCCAGCAGCCAGCCCGCTGGGGGGGGCGGGCCCCAGCATTTT
NA | NA | TRBJ1-3 | TRBV9 | CASSVDTGRGNTIYF | TGTGCCAGCAGCGTAGATACAGGGAGAGGAAACACCATATATTTT
NA | NA | TRBJ2-1 | TRBV10-3 | CAISETQGYNEQFF | TGTGCCATCAGTGAGACACAGGGATACAATGAGCAGTTCTTC
NA | NA | TRBJ2-3 | TRBV5-4 | CASSFDPDSLGTDTQYF | TGTGCCAGCAGCTTTGATCCTGACAGTTTGGGCACAGATACGCAGTATTTT
many | TRBD1 | TRBJ1-5 | TRBV5-1 | CASSLDGQGRQPQHF | TGCGCCAGCAGCTTGGATGGACAGGGGAGACAGCCCCAGCATTTT
NA | NA | TRBJ2-2 | TRBV11-3 | CASSPRSGTSNTGELFF | TGTGCCAGCAGCCCTAGGAGTGGGACATCGAACACCGGGGAGCTGTTTTTT
NA | TRBD1 | TRBJ2-1 | TRBV19 | CASSARTGGTHNEQFF | TGTGCCAGTAGTGCAAGGACAGGGGGGACCCACAATGAGCAGTTCTTC
once | TRBD2 | TRBJ2-7 | TRBV5-1 | CASSQFSGAAFVQYF | TGCGCCAGCAGCCAATTTAGCGGGGCGGCCTTCGTGCAGTACTTC
once | TRBD1 | TRBJ1-1 | TRBV2 | CASPGGGFTEAFF | TGTGCCAGCCCAGGGGGTGGGTTCACTGAAGCTTTCTTT
NA | NA | TRBJ2-2 | TRBV27 | CASLDMAGFNTGELFF | TGTGCCAGCCTAGATATGGCGGGGTTCAACACCGGGGAGCTGTTTTTT
NA | TRBD1 | TRBJ2-6 | TRBV5-4 | CASSLPPGQGPSGANVLTF | TGTGCCAGCAGCCTGCCTCCGGGACAGGGGCCCTCTGGGGCCAACGTCCTGACTTTC
NA | TRBD1 | TRBJ1-5 | TRBV13 | CASSRPRDRGRLSNQPQHF | TGTGCCAGCAGCCGACCCCGGGACAGGGGCCGCTTGAGCAATCAGCCCCAGCATTTT
NA | NA | TRBJ2-5 | TRBV3-1/TRBV3-2 | CASSQVSGLGQETQYF | TGTGCCAGCAGCCAAGTTTCGGGGTTGGGACAAGAGACCCAGTACTTC
few | TRBD1 | TRBJ2-7 | TRBV10-3 | CAITGTGDKYEQYF | TGTGCCATCACCGGGACAGGGGATAAGTACGAGCAGTACTTC
NA | TRBD2 | TRBJ2-1 | TRBV10-3 | CAISLAGEHNEQFF | TGTGCCATCAGTCTAGCGGGGGAACACAATGAGCAGTTCTTC
NA | TRBD1 | TRBJ2-3 | TRBV24-1 | CATSDAGGAGDTQYF | TGTGCCACCAGTGATGCAGGGGGCGCCGGAGATACGCAGTATTTT
NA | NA | TRBJ2-6 | TRBV9 | CASSVATGLSGANVLTF | TGTGCCAGCAGCGTAGCTACGGGTTTATCGGGGGCCAACGTCCTGACTTTC
once | NA | TRBJ1-3 | TRBV4-2 | CASSQDRASGNTIYF | TGTGCCAGCAGCCAAGACAGGGCCTCTGGAAACACCATATATTTT
once | NA | TRBJ1-2 | TRBV4-3 | CASSHGVNYGYTF | TGCGCCAGCAGCCACGGGGTGAACTATGGCTACACCTTC
NA | TRBD2 | TRBJ2-3 | TRBV24-1 | CATSDIGEGSSTDTQYF | TGTGCCACCAGTGATATTGGGGAGGGGTCTAGCACAGATACGCAGTATTTT
NA | TRBD1 | TRBJ1-4 | TRBV2 | CASSEDGRGHEKLFF | TGTGCCAGCAGTGAAGACGGCAGGGGGCACGAAAAACTGTTTTTT
NA | TRBD1 | TRBJ2-1 | TRBV5-1 | CASSGSPGQGNEQFF | TGCGCCAGCAGCGGATCCCCGGGACAGGGGAACGAGCAGTTCTTC
few | NA | TRBJ1-4 | TRBV19 | CASSQNRVTNEKLFF | TGTGCCAGTAGTCAAAACAGGGTCACTAATGAAAAACTGTTTTTT
NA | TRBD2 | TRBJ2-1 | TRBV5-1 | CASSSGLAGNEQFF | TGCGCCAGCAGCTCAGGACTAGCAGGGAATGAGCAGTTCTTC
once | TRBD2 | TRBJ2-7 | TRBV27 | CASSFLPGLAGGYEQYF | TGTGCCAGCAGTTTCCTTCCGGGACTAGCGGGGGGGTACGAGCAGTACTTC
NA | NA | TRBJ1-5 | TRBV7-3 | CASSPGGGIGNQPQHF | TGTGCCAGCAGCCCCGGGGGGGGCATCGGCAATCAGCCCCAGCATTTT
NA | NA | TRBJ2-2 | TRBV25-1 | CASSRMGGNTGELFF | TGTGCCAGCAGTCGAATGGGGGGGAACACCGGGGAGCTGTTTTTT
NA | TRBD1 | TRBJ1-1 | TRBV6-6 | CASSYSLNRGREAFF | TGTGCCAGCAGTTACTCCCTGAATAGGGGGCGCGAAGCTTTCTTT
NA | NA | TRBJ2-1 | TRBV9 | CASSVDGRLIANEQFF | TGTGCCAGCAGCGTAGATGGCAGACTAATTGCAAATGAGCAGTTCTTC
NA | NA | TRBJ2-5 | TRBV7-8 | CASSLAGALQETQYF | TGTGCCAGCAGCTTAGCGGGGGCGTTACAAGAGACCCAGTACTTC